This T cell receptor (beta chain) originates from a study of blood T cell repertoires in COVID-19. Study context: Collection of acute and convalescent COVID-19 samples took place in the United States, Italy and Spain. PBMCs, B-cell-depleted T cells, or T cells provided the cDNA or gDNA that made up the material.

Source study methods: By means of reference gene primer amplification, nucleated cell counts were estimated. Sequencing was performed with immunoSEQ multiplex PCR; in TCRdb, only in-frame clones are kept and a portion is missing. That table gives V, J and clone size, and the DNA gave D and trimming. The data show roughly 330,000 clones, with 65% to 85% seen just once and roughly 1.2% held by the top ten. Germline CDR1 and CDR2: LGHDT and YNNKEL (reference sequence). Trimming left V 6 bases short and J 8 bases short, with 17 bases between. The CDR3 runs to 15 residues. Material for sequencing was peripheral blood. The chain joins TRBV3-1 (or the pseudogene TRBV3-2) to TRBJ1-6; D unclear. This clonotype was obtained from a woman aged 45-60 years with acute or convalescent COVID-19. The CDR3 reads CASSPPSPGDSPLHF. CDR3 sequence (DNA): TGTGCCAGCAGTCCCCCGAGCCCCGGGGATTCACCCCTCCACTTT.